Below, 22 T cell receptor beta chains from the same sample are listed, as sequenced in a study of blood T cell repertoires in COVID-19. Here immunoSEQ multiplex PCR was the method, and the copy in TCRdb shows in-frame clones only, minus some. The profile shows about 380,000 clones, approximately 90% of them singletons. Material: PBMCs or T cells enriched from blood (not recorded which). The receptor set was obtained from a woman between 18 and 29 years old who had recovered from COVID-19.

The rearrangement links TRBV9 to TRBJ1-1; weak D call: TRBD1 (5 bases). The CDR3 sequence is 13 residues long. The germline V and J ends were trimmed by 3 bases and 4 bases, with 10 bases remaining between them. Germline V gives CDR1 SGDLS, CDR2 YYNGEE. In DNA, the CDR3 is TGTGCCAGCAGCGAAGGGGTGAGCACTGAAGCTTTCTTT. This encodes CASSEGVSTEAFF.

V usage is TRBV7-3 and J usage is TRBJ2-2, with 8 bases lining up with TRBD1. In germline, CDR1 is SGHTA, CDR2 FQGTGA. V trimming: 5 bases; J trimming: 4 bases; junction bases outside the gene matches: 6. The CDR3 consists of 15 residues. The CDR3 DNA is TGTGCCAGCAGCCCCCAGGGGGCTAGCACCGGGGAGCTGTTTTTT. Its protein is CASSPQGASTGELFF.

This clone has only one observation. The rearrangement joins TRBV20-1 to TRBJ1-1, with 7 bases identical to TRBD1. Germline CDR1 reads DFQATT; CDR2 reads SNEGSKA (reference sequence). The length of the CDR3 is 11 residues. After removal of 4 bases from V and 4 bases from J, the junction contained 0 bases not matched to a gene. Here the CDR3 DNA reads TGCAGTGCTAACAGGGGCACTGAAGCTTTCTTT. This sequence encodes CSANRGTEAFF.

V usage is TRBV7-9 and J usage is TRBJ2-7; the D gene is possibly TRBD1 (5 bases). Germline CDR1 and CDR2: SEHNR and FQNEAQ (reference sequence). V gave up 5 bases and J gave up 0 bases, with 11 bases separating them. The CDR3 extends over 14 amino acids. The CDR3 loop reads CASSRQTLSYEQYF. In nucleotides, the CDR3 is TGTGCCAGCAGCCGACAGACCCTCTCCTACGAGCAGTACTTC.

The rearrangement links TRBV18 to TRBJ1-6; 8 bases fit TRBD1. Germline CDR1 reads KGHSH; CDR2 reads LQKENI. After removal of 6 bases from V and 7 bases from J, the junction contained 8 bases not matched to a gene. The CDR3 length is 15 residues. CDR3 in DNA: TGTGCCAGCTCGAGGCAGGGGGCATTGAATTCACCCCTCCACTTT. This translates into CASSRQGALNSPLHF.

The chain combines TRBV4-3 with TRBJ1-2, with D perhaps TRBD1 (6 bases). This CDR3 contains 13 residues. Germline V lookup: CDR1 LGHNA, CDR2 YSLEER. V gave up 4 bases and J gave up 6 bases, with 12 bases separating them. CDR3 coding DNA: TGCGCCAGCAGCCGCCTACAGGGTGATGGCTACACCTTC. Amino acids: CASSRLQGDGYTF.

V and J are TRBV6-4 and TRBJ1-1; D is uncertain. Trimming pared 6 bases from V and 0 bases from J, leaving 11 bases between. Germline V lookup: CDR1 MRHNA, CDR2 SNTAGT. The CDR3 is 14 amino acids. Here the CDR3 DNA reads TGTGCCAGCAGGGCATCCCCCATGAACACTGAAGCTTTCTTT. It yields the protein CASRASPMNTEAFF.

In DNA form, the CDR3 reads TGTGCCAGCAGTTACTCCTGGACAGGGGGGTACGAGCAGTACTTC. The encoded protein is CASSYSWTGGYEQYF. The genes are TRBV6-5 and TRBJ2-7; 10 bases are shared with TRBD1. CDR3 length: 15 amino acids. Germline assignment: CDR1 MNHEY and CDR2 SVGAGI. J was trimmed by 4 bases and V by 0 bases; bases with no gene match: 3.

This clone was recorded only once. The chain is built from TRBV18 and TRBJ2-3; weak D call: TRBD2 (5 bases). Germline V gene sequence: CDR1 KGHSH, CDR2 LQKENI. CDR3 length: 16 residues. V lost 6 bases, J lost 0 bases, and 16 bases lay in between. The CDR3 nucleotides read TGTGCCAGCTCCCCGCAACTAGGTGCTAGCACAGATACGCAGTATTTT. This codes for CASSPQLGASTDTQYF. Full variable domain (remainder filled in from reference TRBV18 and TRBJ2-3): NAGVMQNPRHLVRRRGQEARLRCSPMKGHSHVYWYRQLPEEGLKFMVYLQKENIIDESGMPKERFSAEFPKEGPSILRIQQVVRGDSAAYFCASSPQLGASTDTQYFGPGTRLTVL.

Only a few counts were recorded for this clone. CDR3 in DNA: TGTGCTAGTGGTTTGCTACCGTCTAACACTGAAGCTTTCTTT. This sequence encodes CASGLLPSNTEAFF. The V and J genes are TRBV12-5 and TRBJ1-1; D gene ambiguous. Germline values: CDR1 LGHNT, CDR2 FRNRAP. The length of the CDR3 is 14 residues. Trimming took off 2 bases at V and 2 bases at J, with 9 bases between the two ends.

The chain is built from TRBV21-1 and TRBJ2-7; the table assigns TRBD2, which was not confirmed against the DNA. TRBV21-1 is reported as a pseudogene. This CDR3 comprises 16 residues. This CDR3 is CASTPTLSRSGYEQYF. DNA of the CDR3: TGTGCCAGCACCCCAACCCTCAGCAGGAGCGGATACGAGCAGTACTTC.

CDR3 sequence reads: CASSHGDRERGEAFF. The DNA of the CDR3 is TGCGCCAGCAGCCACGGGGACAGGGAGAGGGGAGAAGCTTTCTTT. The rearrangement joins TRBV5-1 to TRBJ1-1, with 9 positions matching TRBD1. Germline V gene sequence: CDR1 SGHRS, CDR2 YFSETQ. J lost 8 bases, V lost 4 bases, and 12 bases had no gene match. CDR3 length equals 15 residues.

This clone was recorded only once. The CDR3 DNA reads as TGTGCCAGCAGCCCCCCGGGACAGGGTTTGAACACTGAAGCTTTCTTT. Protein product: CASSPPGQGLNTEAFF. The chain links TRBV7-9 to TRBJ1-1, with 9 bases matching TRBD1. V lost 5 bases and J lost 0; bases outside the gene matches: 7. CDR3 length: 16 residues. Germline values: CDR1 SEHNR, CDR2 FQNEAQ (reference sequence).

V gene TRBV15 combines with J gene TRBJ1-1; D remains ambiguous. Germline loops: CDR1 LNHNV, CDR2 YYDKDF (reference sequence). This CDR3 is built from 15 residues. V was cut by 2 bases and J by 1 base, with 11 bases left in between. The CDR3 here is CATSRPGGANTEAFF. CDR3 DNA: TGTGCCACCAGCAGACCCGGCGGAGCGAACACTGAAGCTTTCTTT.

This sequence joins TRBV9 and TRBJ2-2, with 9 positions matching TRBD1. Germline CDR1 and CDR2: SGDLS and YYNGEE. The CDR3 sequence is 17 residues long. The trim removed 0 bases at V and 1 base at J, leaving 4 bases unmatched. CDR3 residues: CASSVGGGQGNTGELFF. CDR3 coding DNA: TGTGCCAGCAGCGTAGGAGGGGGACAGGGGAACACCGGGGAGCTGTTTTTT.

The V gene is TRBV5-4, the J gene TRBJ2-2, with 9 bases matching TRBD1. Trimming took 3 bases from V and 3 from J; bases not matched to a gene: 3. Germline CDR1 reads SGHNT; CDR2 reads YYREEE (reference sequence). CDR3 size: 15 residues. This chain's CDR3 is CASSSTGGDTGELFF. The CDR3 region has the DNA TGTGCCAGCAGCTCAACAGGGGGCGACACCGGGGAGCTGTTTTTT. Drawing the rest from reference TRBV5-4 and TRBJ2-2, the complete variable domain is ETGVTQSPTHLIKTRGQQVTLRCSSQSGHNTVSWYQQALGQGPQFIFQYYREEENGRGNFPPRFSGLQFPNYSSELNVNALELDDSALYLCASSSTGGDTGELFFGEGSRLTVL.

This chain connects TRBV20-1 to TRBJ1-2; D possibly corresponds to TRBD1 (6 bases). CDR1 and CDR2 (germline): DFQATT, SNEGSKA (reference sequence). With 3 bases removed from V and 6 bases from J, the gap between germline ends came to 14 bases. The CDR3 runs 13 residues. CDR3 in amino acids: CSASGGGADGYTF. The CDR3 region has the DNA TGCAGTGCTAGTGGGGGGGGCGCCGATGGCTACACCTTC.

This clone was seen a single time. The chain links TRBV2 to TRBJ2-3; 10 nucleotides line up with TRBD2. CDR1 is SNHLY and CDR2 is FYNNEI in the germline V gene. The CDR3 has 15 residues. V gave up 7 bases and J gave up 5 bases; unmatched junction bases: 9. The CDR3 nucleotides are TGTGCCAGCAAAAGCGGGGGGGCCCTCGGAGATACGCAGTATTTT. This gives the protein CASKSGGALGDTQYF.

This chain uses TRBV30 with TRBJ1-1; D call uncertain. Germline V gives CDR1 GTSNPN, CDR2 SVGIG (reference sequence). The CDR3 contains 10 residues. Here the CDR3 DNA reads TGTTCTGGGAGCGACACTGAAGCTTTCTTT. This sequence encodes CSGSDTEAFF.

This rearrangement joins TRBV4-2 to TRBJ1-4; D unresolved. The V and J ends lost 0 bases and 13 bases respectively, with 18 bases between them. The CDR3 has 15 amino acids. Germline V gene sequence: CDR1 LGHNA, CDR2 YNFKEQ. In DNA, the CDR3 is TGTGCCAGCAGCCAAGATCAGGCAGAACTGGGGAGACTGTTTTTT. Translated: CASSQDQAELGRLFF.

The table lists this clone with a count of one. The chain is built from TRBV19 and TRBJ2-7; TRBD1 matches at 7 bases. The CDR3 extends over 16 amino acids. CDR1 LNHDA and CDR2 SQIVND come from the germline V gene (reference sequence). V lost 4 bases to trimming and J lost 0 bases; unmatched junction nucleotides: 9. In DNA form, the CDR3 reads TGTGCCAGTAGTAGATCGACAGGGTACAGCTCCTACGAGCAGTACTTC. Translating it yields CASSRSTGYSSYEQYF.

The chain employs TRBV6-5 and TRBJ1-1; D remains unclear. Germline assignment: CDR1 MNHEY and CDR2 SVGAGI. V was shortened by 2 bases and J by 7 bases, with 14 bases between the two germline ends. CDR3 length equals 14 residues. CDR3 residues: CASSYTLESNEAFF. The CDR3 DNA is TGTGCCAGCAGTTACACCTTGGAGTCGAATGAAGCTTTCTTT.